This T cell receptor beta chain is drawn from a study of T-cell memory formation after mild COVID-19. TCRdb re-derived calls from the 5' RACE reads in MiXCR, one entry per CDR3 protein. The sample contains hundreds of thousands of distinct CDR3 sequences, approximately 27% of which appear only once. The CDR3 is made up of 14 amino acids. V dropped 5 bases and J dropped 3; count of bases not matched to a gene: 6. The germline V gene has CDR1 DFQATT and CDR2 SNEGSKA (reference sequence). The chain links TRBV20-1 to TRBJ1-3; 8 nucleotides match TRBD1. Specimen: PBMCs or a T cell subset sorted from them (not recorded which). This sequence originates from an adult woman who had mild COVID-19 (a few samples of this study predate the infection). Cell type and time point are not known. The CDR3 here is CSAQGAFRGNTIYF. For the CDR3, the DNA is TGCAGTGCTCAGGGGGCGTTCCGTGGAAACACCATATATTTT.